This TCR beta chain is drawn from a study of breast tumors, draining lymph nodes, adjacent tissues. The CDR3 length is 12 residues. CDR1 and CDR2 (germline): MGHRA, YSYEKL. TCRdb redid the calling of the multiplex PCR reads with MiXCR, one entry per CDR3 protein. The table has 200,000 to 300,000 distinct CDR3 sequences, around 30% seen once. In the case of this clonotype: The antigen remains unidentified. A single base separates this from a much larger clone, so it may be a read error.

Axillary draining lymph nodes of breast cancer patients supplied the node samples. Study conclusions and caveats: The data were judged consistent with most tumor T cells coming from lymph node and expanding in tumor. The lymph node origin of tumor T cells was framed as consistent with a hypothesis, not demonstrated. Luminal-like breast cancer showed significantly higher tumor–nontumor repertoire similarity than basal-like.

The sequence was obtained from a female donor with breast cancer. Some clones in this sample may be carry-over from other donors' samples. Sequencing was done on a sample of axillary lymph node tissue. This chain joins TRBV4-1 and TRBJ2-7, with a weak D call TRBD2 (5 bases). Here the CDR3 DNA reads TGCGCCGGCAGCTCGCCGAGGGTGACGCAGTACTTC. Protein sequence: CAGSSPRVTQYF.